This T cell receptor (beta chain) was identified in a study of T cell responses to AZD1222 COVID-19 vaccine. Between the trimmed V and J ends, which lost 0 bases and 9 bases, there was a span of 18 bases. The CDR3 is 15 amino acids. Per the germline V gene, CDR1 is SGHNT and CDR2 is YENEEA. Investigators merged groups given second doses at roughly 4 or roughly 12 weeks. Produced via immunoSEQ multiplex PCR; TCRdb's table is partial and in-frame only. Here the sample spans fewer than 120,000 clones, approximately 90% being singletons. This material consisted of peripheral blood, taken 28 days after the second AZD1222 dose. This chain connects TRBV11-3 to TRBJ2-7, with D uncertain. The receptor was isolated from an adult who received the AZD1222 COVID-19 vaccine. The chain's CDR3 is CASSLDLLTNRGQYF. In nucleotides, the CDR3 is TGTGCCAGCAGCTTAGATTTACTGACCAATCGTGGGCAGTACTTC.